Listed here is a single TCR beta chain. As yet, its antigen is unknown. Genomic DNA provided the template from which TCR beta VDJ and CDR3 profiles were obtained. TCRdb reprocessed the reads with MiXCR, giving one entry per CDR3 protein. Altogether about 110,000 distinct CDR3 sequences are present, less than 65% being singletons, with the ten largest covering 30% to 35%. This sample was included in a study of CD8+CD57+ T cells in acquired aplastic anemia. The wider study: Sorted CD4+ and CD8+ cells gave a mean 3.2 ug DNA, range 0.2 to 27.4 ug. Healthy donor sequencing depth: approximately 9.9 million CD4+, around 12 million CD8+ reads. The study, taken as a whole, reports: Significance was not reached for CD8+ Simpson's diversity between patients and controls. A set of approximately 30 CD8+ CDR3 sequences was shared between patients and controls, and these sequences appeared highly expressed in patients.

The germline V gene has CDR1 SGHTA and CDR2 FQGNSA. The CDR3 is 16 residues long. V lost 1 base to trimming and J lost 0 bases, with 10 bases between them. The chain joins TRBV7-2 to TRBJ2-1; D remains unclear. Sequenced sample: sorted CD4+, CD8+, or CD8+CD57+ T cells (not recorded which) from PBMCs. The receptor comes from a human donor in good health, serving as a control. For the CDR3, the DNA is TGTGCCAGCAGCTTAGGGCGTTCCAGCTCCTACAATGAGCAGTTCTTC. It yields the protein CASSLGRSSSYNEQFF.